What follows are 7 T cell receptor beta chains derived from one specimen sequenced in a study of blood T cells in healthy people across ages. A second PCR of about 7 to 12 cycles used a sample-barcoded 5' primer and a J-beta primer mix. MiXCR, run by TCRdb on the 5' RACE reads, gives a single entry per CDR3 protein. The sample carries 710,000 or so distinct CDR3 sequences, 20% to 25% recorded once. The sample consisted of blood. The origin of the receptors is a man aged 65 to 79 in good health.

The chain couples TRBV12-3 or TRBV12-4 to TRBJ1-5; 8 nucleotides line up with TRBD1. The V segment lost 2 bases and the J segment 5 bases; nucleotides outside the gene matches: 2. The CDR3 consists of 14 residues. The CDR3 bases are TGTGCCAGCAGTTTATTCAGGGGGCATCAGCCCCAGCATTTT. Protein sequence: CASSLFRGHQPQHF.

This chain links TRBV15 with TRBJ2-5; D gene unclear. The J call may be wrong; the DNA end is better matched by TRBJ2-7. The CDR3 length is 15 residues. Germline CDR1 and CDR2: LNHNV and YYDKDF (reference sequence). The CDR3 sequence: CATSRDSGRSYEQYF. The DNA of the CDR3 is TGTGCCACCAGCAGAGACTCTGGACGCTCCTACGAGCAGTACTTC.

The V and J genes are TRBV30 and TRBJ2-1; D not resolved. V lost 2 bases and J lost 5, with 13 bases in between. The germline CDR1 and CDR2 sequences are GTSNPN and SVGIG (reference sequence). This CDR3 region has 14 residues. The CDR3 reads CAWSKDIRDNEQFF. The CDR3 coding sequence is TGTGCCTGGAGTAAGGATATTAGAGACAATGAGCAGTTCTTC. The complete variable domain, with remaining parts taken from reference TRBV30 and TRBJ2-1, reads SQTIHQWPATLVQPVGSPLSLECTVEGTSNPNLYWYRQAAGRGLQLLFYSVGIGQISSEVPQNLSASRPQDRQFILSSKKLLLSDSGFYLCAWSKDIRDNEQFFGPGTRLTVL.

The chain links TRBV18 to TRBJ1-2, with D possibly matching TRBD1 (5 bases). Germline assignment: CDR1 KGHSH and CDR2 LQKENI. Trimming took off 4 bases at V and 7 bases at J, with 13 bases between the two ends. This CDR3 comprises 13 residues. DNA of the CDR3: TGTGCCAGCTCACTTCAGGGTCCCGCTGGCTACACCTTC. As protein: CASSLQGPAGYTF.

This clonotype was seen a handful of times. In nucleotides, the CDR3 is TGTGCCAGCAGTGAGCGGTCAGGGATTGATCGAAAACTGTTTTTT. This codes for CASSERSGIDRKLFF. The chain couples TRBV2 to TRBJ1-4; D might be TRBD1 (5 bases). Trimming shortened V by 3 bases and J by 10 bases, and 18 bases separated the two germline ends. The V gene's germline CDR1 is SNHLY and CDR2 FYNNEI. The CDR3 totals 15 residues.

CDR3 residues: CSAGMQETQYF. CDR3 nucleotides: TGCAGTGCAGGGATGCAAGAGACCCAGTACTTC. The chain employs TRBV20-1 and TRBJ2-5; D remains ambiguous. CDR1 and CDR2 (germline): DFQATT, SNEGSKA (reference sequence). The CDR3 extends over 11 amino acids. V lost 6 bases, J lost 2 bases, and 7 bases lay in between.

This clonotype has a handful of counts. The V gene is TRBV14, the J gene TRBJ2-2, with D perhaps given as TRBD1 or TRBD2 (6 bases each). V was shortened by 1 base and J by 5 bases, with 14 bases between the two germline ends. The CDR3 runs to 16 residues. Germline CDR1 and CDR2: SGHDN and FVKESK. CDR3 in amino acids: CASSQVLGGRTGELFF. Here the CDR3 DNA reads TGTGCCAGCAGCCAAGTTTTAGGGGGGCGTACCGGGGAGCTGTTTTTT. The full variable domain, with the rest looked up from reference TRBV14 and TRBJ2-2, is EAGVTQFPSHSVIEKGQTVTLRCDPISGHDNLYWYRRVMGKEIKFLLHFVKESKQDESGMPNNRFLAERTGGTYSTLKVQPAELEDSGVYFCASSQVLGGRTGELFFGEGSRLTVL.